This is a list of T cell receptor beta chains from one sample in a study of CD8+CD57+ T cells in acquired aplastic anemia. TCRdb redid the calling of the reads with MiXCR, one entry per CDR3 protein. This table has roughly 500,000 distinct CDR3 sequences, around a third appearing once. The sample taken for sequencing was sorted CD4+, CD8+, or CD8+CD57+ T cells (not recorded which) from PBMCs. These receptor sequences come from a human donor with aplastic anemia. CDR3s include the opening cysteine and the closing phenylalanine or tryptophan. The D gene is left open where the match is weak. Only part of the rows carry a size: once, few, many, or a class if the clone is expanded.

D	V	size	J	DNA	CDR3
NA	TRBV19	many	TRBJ2-6	TGTGCCAGTAGTAGAAGGCCTCAGACTGGGGCCAACGTCCTGACTTTC	CASSRRPQTGANVLTF
TRBD1	TRBV25-1	NA	TRBJ1-1	TGTGCCAGCAGGGAGGGACAGGGAGGAGCTTTCTTT	CASREGQGGAFF
NA	TRBV25-1	NA	TRBJ2-7	TGTGCCAGCAGTCAGAAACCGGGATCACTAGGGTACGAGCAGTACTTC	CASSQKPGSLGYEQYF
NA	TRBV2	NA	TRBJ1-6	TGTGCCAGCAGTGAACTCGAGCGGAGATCACCCCTCCACTTT	CASSELERRSPLHF
NA	TRBV7-3	many	TRBJ2-3	TGTGCCAGCAGCTTAAACGGGGGAGATACGCAGTATTTT	CASSLNGGDTQYF
TRBD1	TRBV7-9	many	TRBJ2-7	TGTGCCAGCAGCCCCACCGGGGGACAGGGTCGCGAGCAGTACTTC	CASSPTGGQGREQYF
NA	TRBV14	few	TRBJ1-1	TGTGCCAGCAGCCAGCAGATGACAGGGAACACTGAAGCTTTCTTT	CASSQQMTGNTEAFF
NA	TRBV9	many	TRBJ1-5	TGTGCCAGCAGCGTAGGGTCAGCCCATCAGCCCCAGCATTTT	CASSVGSAHQPQHF
TRBD2	TRBV30	NA	TRBJ2-3	TGTGCCTGGAGGGAAGCGGGGAGCACAGATACGCAGTATTTT	CAWREAGSTDTQYF
TRBD1	TRBV25-1	many	TRBJ1-5	TGTGCCAGCAGGCCCCGGACAGGGTATCAGCCCCAGCATTTT	CASRPRTGYQPQHF
NA	TRBV7-2	many	TRBJ1-5	TGTGCCAGCAGCTTATATGATCAGCCCCAGCATTTT	CASSLYDQPQHF
NA	TRBV11-2	NA	TRBJ2-7	TGTGCCAGCAGCTTAGAGGAGGGTATCGAGCAGTACTTC	CASSLEEGIEQYF
NA	TRBV7-3	NA	TRBJ1-2	TGTGCCAGCAGCTGGGGGTCTGGCTACACCTTC	CASSWGSGYTF
TRBD1	TRBV29-1	many	TRBJ1-2	TGCAGCGCCTACCCCAGGACAGGGGGTGGCTATGGCTACACCTTC	CSAYPRTGGGYGYTF